This TCR beta chain was profiled in a study of blood T cell repertoires in COVID-19. Measured with immunoSEQ multiplex PCR; TCRdb has only the in-frame clones, and not every one. This sample yields about 130,000 clones, of which about 80% are seen a single time; approximately 9.1% belongs to the top ten. Recruits, aged roughly 18 to 89 years, lived in 24 US areas. In assigning cohorts, the study relied on participant-reported clinical history. Recovered Cohort 3 donors showed two negative PCRs, clearance, or symptom resolution. Trimming took 3 bases from V and 1 from J; bases not matched to a gene: 4. Germline lookup yields CDR1 SGHTA and CDR2 FQGTGA. This CDR3 contains 15 residues.

The source material was PBMCs or T cells enriched from blood (not recorded which). The source is a man aged 50-60 years who had recovered from COVID-19. V usage is TRBV7-3 and J usage is TRBJ1-1; 8 nucleotides line up with TRBD1. The CDR3 protein is CASSFTGTGNTEAFF. The CDR3 DNA reads TGTGCCAGCAGCTTCACCGGGACAGGGAACACTGAAGCTTTCTTT. The variable domain in full, with the rest retrieved from reference TRBV7-3 and TRBJ1-1, is GAGVSQTPSNKVTEKGKYVELRCDPISGHTALYWYRQSLGQGPEFLIYFQGTGAADDSGLPNDRFFAVRPEGSVSTLKIQRTERGDSAVYLCASSFTGTGNTEAFFGQGTRLTVV.